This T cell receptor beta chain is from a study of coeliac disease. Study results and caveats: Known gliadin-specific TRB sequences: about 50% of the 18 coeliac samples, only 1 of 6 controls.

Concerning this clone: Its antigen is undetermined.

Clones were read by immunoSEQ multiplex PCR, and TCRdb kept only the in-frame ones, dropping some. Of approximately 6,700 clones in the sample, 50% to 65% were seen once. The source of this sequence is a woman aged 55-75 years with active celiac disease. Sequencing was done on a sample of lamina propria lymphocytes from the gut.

CDR3 protein: CASSMDRGNEQYF. As DNA, the CDR3 is TGTGCCAGTAGTATGGACAGGGGGAACGAGCAGTACTTC. The chain employs TRBV19 and TRBJ2-7, with 10 nucleotides matching TRBD1. J lost 5 bases, V lost 3 bases, and 1 base had no gene match. CDR3 size: 13 residues. Germline CDR1 reads LNHDA; CDR2 reads SQIVND (reference sequence).